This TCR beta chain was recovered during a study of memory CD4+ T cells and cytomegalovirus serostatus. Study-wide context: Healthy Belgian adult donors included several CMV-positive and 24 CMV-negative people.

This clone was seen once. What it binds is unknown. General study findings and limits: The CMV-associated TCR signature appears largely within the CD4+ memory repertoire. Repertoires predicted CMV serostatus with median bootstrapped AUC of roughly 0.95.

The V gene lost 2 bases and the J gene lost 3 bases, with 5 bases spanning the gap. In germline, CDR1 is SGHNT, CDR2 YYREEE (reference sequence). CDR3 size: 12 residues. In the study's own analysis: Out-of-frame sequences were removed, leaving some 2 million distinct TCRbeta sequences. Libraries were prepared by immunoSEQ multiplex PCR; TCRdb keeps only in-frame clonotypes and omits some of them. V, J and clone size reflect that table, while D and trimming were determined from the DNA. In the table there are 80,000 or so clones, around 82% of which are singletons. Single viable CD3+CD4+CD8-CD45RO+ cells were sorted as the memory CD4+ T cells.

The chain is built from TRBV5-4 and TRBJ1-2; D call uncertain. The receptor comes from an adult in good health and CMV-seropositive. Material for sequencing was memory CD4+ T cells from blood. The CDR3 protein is CASSLKDYGYTF. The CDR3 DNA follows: TGTGCCAGCAGCTTAAAAGACTATGGCTACACCTTC.